The table lists the clone carrying this TCR beta chain with many counts. What it binds is not known. Separate cDNA molecules each had unique molecular identifiers attached to them. TCRdb independently ran MiXCR on the 5' RACE reads; one entry per CDR3 protein. The table shows 40,000 to 60,000 distinct CDR3 sequences, with roughly 9.8% occurring only once. This CDR3 is 17 amino acids long. V shed 5 bases and J 5 bases; nucleotides not matched to a gene: 14. Germline values: CDR1 LNHDA, CDR2 SQIVND (reference sequence). This entry is derived from a study of early T cells in non-severe SARS-CoV-2 infection. Study at large: RNA in bulk from unsorted whole blood was sequenced, and chains were unpaired.

Whole-study results and caveats: The matching step, a VDJdb search, favored anti-spike CD8 responses and missed private and CD4 specificities.

V gene TRBV19 combines with J gene TRBJ2-7; 11 nucleotides line up with TRBD2. The sample comprised whole blood. The TCR originated in an adult who was a healthcare worker with PCR-confirmed SARS-CoV-2 infection or an uninfected control (not recorded which). For the CDR3, the DNA is TGTGCCAGTAGTCCACTCCCGCTAGCGGGAGGTAACCACGAGCAGTACTTC. Translation gives CASSPLPLAGGNHEQYF.